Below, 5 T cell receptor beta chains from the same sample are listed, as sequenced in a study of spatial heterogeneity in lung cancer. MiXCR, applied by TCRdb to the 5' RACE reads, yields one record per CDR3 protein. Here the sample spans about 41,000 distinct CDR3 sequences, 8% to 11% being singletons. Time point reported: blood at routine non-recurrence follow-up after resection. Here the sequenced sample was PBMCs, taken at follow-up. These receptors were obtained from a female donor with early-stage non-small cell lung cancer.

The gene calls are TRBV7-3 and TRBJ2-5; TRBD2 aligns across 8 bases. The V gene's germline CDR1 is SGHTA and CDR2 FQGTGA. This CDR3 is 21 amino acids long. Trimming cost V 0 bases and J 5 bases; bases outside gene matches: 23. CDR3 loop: CASSLTPLVAVGRGAWETQYF. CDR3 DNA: TGTGCCAGCAGCTTAACTCCCCTCGTCGCCGTAGGGCGGGGGGCTTGGGAGACCCAGTACTTC.

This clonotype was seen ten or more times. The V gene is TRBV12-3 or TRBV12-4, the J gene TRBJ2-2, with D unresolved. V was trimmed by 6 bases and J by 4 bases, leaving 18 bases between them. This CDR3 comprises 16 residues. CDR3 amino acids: CASSPVSRTSTGELFF. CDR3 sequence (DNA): TGTGCCAGCAGCCCGGTCAGTCGCACGTCCACCGGGGAGCTGTTTTTT.

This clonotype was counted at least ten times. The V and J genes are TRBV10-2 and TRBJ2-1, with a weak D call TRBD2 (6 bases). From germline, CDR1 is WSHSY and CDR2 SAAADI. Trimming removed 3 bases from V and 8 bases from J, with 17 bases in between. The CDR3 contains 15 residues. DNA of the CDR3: TGCGCCAGCAGTGATTGGTGGGCTAGCGTGGATGAGCAGTTCTTC. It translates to CASSDWWASVDEQFF.

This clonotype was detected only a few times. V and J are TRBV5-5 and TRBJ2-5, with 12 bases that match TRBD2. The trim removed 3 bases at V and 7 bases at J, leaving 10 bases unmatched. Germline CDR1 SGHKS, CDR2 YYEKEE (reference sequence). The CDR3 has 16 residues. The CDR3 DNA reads TGTGCCAGCAGCTCCCGACTAGCGGGGGCGCCGGGGACCCAGTACTTC. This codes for CASSSRLAGAPGTQYF.

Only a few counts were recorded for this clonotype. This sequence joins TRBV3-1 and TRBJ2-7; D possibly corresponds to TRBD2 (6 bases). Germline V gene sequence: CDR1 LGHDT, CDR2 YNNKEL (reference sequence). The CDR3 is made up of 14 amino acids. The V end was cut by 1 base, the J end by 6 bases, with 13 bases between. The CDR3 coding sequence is TGTGCCAGCAGCCAAGGGCAGGGACTCGGCGAGCAGTACTTC. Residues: CASSQGQGLGEQYF.